This is a list of T cell receptor beta chains from one sample in a study of blood T cell repertoires in COVID-19. Profiling relied on immunoSEQ multiplex PCR, and the TCRdb table lists in-frame clones only, not all of them. The sample carries almost 350,000 clones, 88% recorded once. Sequencing was performed on PBMCs or T cells enriched from blood (not recorded which). Source of these receptors: a woman aged 25 to 39 who had been exposed to COVID-19. Both conserved end residues are part of each CDR3. D genes are given only for firm matches. Part of the rows lack a size; the others show once, few, many or a class for expanded clones.

>TRBJ2-2|.|14|TRBV6-1|.
TGTGCCAGCAGTGAAATGGCGGGCACCGGGGAGCTGTTTTTT
CASSEMAGTGELFF
>TRBJ2-1|.|17|TRBV11-2|TRBD2
TGTGCCAGCAGCTTAGGGGCCCTAGCGGGAGGTGGGGGTGAGCAGTTCTTC
CASSLGALAGGGGEQFF
>TRBJ1-4|.|14|TRBV28|.
TGTGCCAGCAGTTTAAACGGAGGGAAGCAAAAACTGTTTTTT
CASSLNGGKQKLFF
>TRBJ2-2|once|16|TRBV5-1|.
TGCGCCAGCAGCTTGGGTGGCGGCCCAGTAGGCGGGGAGCTGTTTTTT
CASSLGGGPVGGELFF
>TRBJ2-1|.|15|TRBV9|TRBD2
TGTGCCAGCAGCGTAGCGGGGACTAGCAGCAATGAGCAGTTCTTC
CASSVAGTSSNEQFF
>TRBJ1-1|few|14|TRBV29-1|TRBD1
TGCAGCGTTGAGGACAGGGGGGAACAGACTGAAGCTTTCTTT
CSVEDRGEQTEAFF
>TRBJ2-7|few|14|TRBV15|TRBD2
TGTGCCATCCCTAGCGGGATGGGATCCTACGAGCAGTACTTC
CAIPSGMGSYEQYF
>TRBJ2-5|.|13|TRBV3-1/TRBV3-2|.
TGTGCCAGCAGCCTAATAGCCTCAGAGACCCAGTACTTC
CASSLIASETQYF
>TRBJ2-5|few|15|TRBV5-4|.
TGTGCCAGCAGCTTCCCATGGGGGGACCAAGAGACCCAGTACTTC
CASSFPWGDQETQYF
>TRBJ1-6|.|13|TRBV19|TRBD1
TGTGCCAGTAGTGAAGGGGGCGGACCACCCCTCCACTTT
CASSEGGGPPLHF
>TRBJ1-2|.|15|TRBV14|.
TGTGCCAGCAGCCCCGCCACAGGGTTTTTTTATGGCTACACCTTC
CASSPATGFFYGYTF
>TRBJ1-6|.|15|TRBV3-1/TRBV3-2|.
TGTGCCAGCAGCCTTCAGGGCCAAGGGAATTCACCCCTCCACTTT
CASSLQGQGNSPLHF
>TRBJ1-2|.|17|TRBV28|TRBD1
TGTGCCAGCAGCCCCTACCCCATGACAGGGCTTGGCTATGGCTACACCTTC
CASSPYPMTGLGYGYTF
>TRBJ1-4|once|18|TRBV19|.
TGTGCCACCTCAGCGGGGATGAAGTATAAGGGAACTAATGAAAAACTGTTTTTT
CATSAGMKYKGTNEKLFF
>TRBJ1-2|.|12|TRBV12-3/TRBV12-4|TRBD1
TGTGCCAGCAATGGGGACAGGAAGGGCTACACCTTC
CASNGDRKGYTF
>TRBJ2-3|.|15|TRBV27|TRBD1
TGTGCCAGCAGTTTAGGACAGGTACCCACAGATACGCAGTATTTT
CASSLGQVPTDTQYF
>TRBJ2-3|.|13|TRBV25-1|.
TGTGCCAGCAGTGAAGGTCTGAGAGATACGCAGTATTTT
CASSEGLRDTQYF
>TRBJ1-2|once|15|TRBV28|.
TGTGCCAGCAGTTTAGGGGGCTTTACTAACTATGGCTACACCTTC
CASSLGGFTNYGYTF
>TRBJ2-4|few|17|TRBV19|TRBD1
TGTGCCAGTAGTATACGAGCGACAGGGCAAGCCAAAAACATTCAGTACTTC
CASSIRATGQAKNIQYF
>TRBJ1-3|.|14|TRBV6-1|.
TGTGCCAGCAGTGCAGGGGACTCTGGAAACACCATATATTTT
CASSAGDSGNTIYF
>TRBJ2-5|.|14|TRBV29-1|.
TGCAGCGTAGCTGGGACATTAGGCCAAGAGACCCAGTACTTC
CSVAGTLGQETQYF
>TRBJ2-1|once|11|TRBV19|TRBD2
TGTGCCACTAGCGGCTACAATGAGCAGTTCTTC
CATSGYNEQFF
>TRBJ2-7|.|18|TRBV3-1/TRBV3-2|.
TGTGCCAGCAGCCAAGATAAGGGGCGAGACCATCGGTTTTACGAGCAGTACTTC
CASSQDKGRDHRFYEQYF
>TRBJ1-1|.|14|TRBV18|TRBD1
TGTGCCAGCTCACAGACAGGGTTCGACACTGAAGCTTTCTTT
CASSQTGFDTEAFF
>TRBJ2-3|.|17|TRBV3-1/TRBV3-2|TRBD1
TGTGCCAGCAGTCTAGACCCGGGACAGGGGGACACAGATACGCAGTATTTT
CASSLDPGQGDTDTQYF
>TRBJ2-4|.|15|TRBV19|.
TGTGCCAGTAGTATTCGCCCTCCAGGTCAAAACATTCAGTACTTC
CASSIRPPGQNIQYF
>TRBJ2-7|.|15|TRBV7-9|TRBD1
TGTGCCAGCAGCACGCGGGCCGGGACAGCGTACGAGCAGTACTTC
CASSTRAGTAYEQYF